The T cell receptor (beta chain) under discussion was sequenced for a study of response to subunit inactivated influenza vaccine (dated by TCRdb to 2016 to 2019). As for the study more broadly: The study used deep quantitative T cell receptor repertoire profiling to track responses to a trivalent subunit inactivated influenza vaccine.

Cut back by 2 bases and 0 bases, the V and J ends lie 22 bases apart. Its CDR3 holds 20 amino acids, cysteine through phenylalanine. The CDR3 DNA has 60 bases and is translated from base 1. For CDR1 and CDR2, the germline V gene lists MNHEY and SVGEGT. Libraries were constructed by RT-PCR. Data came from an Illumina HiSeq 2500. TCRdb's own reprocessing of the public reads used fastp at Q25 and MiXCR and kept productive beta chains. Each entry merges the rows of one CDR3 protein and shows their most common DNA and genes. This sample comprises around 500,000 distinct CDR3 sequences, about 10% of them detected only once. In total, the top ten clones hold about 12% of the sample. Summary of the overall study and its limitations: The authors suggested that each seasonal influenza vaccination may recruit only a limited number of new T cells.

In this sample, this clonotype turned up many times. The specificity of this receptor is unknown. No quality values exist for individual bases; no much larger clone is one base distant. The sample's time point label is to be understood as: approximately 40 days after influenza vaccine administration. The TCR originated in a man aged 50-59 years who received an inactivated influenza vaccine. Donor details come from another sample of the same person, matched by shared clones. The sequence links TRBV6-2 or TRBV6-3 to TRBJ2-2; confidence is insufficient to name the D gene. This specimen consisted of PBMCs from blood, obtained roughly 46 days after vaccination. This receptor carries the CDR3 CASSYPSSRIAYPNTGELFF. The nucleotide sequence is TGTGCCAGCAGTTACCCCTCGTCTAGAATAGCTTACCCGAACACCGGGGAGCTGTTTTTT.